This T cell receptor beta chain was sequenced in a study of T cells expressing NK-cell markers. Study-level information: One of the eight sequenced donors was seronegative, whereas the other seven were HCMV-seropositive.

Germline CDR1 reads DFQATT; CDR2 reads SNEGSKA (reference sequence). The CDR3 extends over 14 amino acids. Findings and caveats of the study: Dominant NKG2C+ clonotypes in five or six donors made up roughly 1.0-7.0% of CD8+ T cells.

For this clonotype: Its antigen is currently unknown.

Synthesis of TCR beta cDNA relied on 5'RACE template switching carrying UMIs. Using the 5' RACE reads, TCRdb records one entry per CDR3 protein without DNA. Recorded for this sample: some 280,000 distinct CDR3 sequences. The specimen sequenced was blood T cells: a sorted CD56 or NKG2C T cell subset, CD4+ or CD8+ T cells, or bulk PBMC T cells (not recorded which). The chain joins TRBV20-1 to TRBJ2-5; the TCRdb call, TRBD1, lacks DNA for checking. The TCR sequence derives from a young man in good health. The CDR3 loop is CSATGEGSQETQYF.